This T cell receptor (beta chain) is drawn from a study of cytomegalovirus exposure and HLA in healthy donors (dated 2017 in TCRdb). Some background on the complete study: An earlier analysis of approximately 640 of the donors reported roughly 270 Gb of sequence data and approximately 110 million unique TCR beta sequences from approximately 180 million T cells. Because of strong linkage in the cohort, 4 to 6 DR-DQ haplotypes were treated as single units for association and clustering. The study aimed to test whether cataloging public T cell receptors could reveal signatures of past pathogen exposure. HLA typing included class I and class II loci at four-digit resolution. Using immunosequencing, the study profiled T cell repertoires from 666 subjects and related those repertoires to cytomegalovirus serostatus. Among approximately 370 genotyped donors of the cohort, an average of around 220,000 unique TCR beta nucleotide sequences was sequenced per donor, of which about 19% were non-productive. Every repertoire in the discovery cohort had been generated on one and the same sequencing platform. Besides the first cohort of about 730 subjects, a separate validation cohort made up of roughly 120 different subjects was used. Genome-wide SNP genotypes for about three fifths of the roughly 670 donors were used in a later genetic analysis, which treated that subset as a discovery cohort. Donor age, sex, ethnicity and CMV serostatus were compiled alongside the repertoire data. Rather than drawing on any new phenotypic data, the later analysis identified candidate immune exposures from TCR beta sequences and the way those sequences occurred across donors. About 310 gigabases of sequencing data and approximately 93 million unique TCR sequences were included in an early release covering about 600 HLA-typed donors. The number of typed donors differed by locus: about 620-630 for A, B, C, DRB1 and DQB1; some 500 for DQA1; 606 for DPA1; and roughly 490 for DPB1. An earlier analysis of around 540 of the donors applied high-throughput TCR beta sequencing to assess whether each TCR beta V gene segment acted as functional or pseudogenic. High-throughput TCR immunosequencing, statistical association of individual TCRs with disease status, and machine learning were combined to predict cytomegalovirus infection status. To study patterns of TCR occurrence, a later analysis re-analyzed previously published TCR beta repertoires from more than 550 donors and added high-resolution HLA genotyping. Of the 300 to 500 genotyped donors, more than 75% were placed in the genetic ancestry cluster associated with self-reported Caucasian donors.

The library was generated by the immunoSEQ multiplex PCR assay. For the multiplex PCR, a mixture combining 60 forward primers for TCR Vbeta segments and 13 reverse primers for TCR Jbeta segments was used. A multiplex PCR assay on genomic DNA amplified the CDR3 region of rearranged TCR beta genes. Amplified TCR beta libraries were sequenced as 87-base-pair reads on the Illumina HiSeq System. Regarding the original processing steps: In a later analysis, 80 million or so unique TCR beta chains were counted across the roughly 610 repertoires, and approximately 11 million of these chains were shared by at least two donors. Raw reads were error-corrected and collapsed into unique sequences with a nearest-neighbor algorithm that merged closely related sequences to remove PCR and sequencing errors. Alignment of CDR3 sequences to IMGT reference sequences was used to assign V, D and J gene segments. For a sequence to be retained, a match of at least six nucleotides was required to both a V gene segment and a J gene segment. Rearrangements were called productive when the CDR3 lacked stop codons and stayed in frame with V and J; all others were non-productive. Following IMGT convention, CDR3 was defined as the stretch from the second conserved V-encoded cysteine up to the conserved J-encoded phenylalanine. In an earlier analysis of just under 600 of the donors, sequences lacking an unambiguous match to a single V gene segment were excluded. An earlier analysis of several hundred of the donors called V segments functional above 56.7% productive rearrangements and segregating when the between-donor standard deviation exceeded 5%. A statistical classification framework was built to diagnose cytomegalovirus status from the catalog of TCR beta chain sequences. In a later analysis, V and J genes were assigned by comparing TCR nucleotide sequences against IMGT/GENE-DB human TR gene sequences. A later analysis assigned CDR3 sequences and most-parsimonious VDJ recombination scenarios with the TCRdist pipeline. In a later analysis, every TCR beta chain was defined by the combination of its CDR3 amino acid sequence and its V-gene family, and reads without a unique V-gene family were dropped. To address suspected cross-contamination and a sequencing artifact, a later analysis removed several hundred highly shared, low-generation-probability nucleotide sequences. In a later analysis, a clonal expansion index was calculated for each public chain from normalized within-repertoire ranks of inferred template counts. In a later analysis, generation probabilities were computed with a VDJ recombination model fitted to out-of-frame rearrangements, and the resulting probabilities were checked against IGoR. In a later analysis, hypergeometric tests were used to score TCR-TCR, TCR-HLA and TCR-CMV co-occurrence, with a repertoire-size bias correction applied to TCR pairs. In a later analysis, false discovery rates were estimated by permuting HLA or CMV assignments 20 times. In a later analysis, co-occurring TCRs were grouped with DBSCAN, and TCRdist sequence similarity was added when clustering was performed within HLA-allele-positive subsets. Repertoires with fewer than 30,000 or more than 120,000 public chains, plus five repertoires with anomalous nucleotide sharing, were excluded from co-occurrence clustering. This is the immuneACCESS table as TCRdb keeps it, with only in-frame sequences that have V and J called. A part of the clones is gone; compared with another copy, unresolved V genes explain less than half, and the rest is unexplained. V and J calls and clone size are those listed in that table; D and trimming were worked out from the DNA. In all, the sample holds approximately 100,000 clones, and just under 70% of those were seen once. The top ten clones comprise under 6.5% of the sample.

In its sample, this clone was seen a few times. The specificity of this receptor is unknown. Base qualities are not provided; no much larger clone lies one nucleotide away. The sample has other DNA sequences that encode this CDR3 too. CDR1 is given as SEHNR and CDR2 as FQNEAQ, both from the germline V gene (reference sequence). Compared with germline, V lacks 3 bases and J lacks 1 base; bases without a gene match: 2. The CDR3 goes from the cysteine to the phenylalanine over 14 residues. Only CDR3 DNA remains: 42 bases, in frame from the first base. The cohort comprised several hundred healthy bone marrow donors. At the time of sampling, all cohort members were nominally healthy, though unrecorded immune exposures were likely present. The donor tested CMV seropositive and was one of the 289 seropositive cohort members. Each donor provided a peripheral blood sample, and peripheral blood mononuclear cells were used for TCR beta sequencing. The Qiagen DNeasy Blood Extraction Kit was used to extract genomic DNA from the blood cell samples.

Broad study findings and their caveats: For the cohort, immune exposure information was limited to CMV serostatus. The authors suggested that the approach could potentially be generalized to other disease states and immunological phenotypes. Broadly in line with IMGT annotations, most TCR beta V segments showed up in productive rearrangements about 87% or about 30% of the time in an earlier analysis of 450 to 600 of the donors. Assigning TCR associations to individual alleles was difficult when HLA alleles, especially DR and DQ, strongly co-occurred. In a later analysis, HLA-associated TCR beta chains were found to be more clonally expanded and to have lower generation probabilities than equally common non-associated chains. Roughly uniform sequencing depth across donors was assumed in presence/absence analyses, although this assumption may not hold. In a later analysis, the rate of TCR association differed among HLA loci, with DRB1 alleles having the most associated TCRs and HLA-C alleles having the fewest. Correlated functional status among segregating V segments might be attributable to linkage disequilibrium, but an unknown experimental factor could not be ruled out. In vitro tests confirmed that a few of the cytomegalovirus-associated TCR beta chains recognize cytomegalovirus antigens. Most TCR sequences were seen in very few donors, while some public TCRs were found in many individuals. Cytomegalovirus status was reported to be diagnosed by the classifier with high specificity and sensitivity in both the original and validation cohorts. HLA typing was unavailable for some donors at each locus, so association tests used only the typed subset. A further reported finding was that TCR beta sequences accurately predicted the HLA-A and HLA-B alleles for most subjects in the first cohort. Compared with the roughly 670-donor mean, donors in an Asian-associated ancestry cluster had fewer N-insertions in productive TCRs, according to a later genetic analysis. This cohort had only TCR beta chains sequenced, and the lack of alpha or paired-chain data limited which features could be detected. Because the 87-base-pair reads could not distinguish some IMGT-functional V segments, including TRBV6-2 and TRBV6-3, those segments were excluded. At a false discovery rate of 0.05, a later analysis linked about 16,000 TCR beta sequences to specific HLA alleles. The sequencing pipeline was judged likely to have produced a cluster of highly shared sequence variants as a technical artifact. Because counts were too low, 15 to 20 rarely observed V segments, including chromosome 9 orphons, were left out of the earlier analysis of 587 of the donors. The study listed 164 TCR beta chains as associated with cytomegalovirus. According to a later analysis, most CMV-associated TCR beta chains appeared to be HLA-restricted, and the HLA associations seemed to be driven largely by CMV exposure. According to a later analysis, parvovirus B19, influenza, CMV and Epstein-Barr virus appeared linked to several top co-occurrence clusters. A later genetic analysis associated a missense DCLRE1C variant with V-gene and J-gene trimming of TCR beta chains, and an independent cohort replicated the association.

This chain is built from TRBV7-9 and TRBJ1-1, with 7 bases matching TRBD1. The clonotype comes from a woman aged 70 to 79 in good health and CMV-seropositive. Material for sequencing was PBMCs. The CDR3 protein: CASSFGTANTEAFF. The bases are TGTGCCAGCAGCTTTGGGACAGCGAACACTGAAGCTTTCTTT.